One and the same sample provided the 15 T cell receptor beta chains below, sequenced in a study of response to subunit inactivated influenza vaccine. Via MiXCR, TCRdb re-called the RT-PCR reads, giving one row per CDR3 protein. The table shows hundreds of thousands of distinct CDR3 sequences, with about 14% occurring only once. The source was PBMCs from blood, collected around 15 days before vaccination. The receptors here all came from a man aged 50-59 years who received an inactivated influenza vaccine.

The rearrangement joins TRBV6-1 to TRBJ2-7; D is possibly TRBD1 (5 bases). The CDR3 contains 15 residues. Trimming removed 7 bases from V and 0 bases from J, with 16 bases in between. CDR1 and CDR2 from the germline V gene are MNHNS and SASEGT. CDR3 sequence (DNA): TGTGCCAGCACCCAAGGTGGAAGGGGCTCCTACGAGCAGTACTTC. This encodes CASTQGGRGSYEQYF.

On this clonotype: This CDR3 fails to terminate in the conserved phenylalanine or tryptophan, so it likely reflects a read error. The rearrangement joins TRBV5-1 to TRBJ2-6; 8 bases line up with TRBD1. The CDR3 extends over 18 amino acids. Germline V gene data show CDR1 as SGHRS and CDR2 as YFSETQ. V was pared by 4 bases and J by 0 bases, with 9 bases of the junction left unmatched. As DNA, the CDR3 is TGCGCCAGCAGCGGGGGAGGACAGGGAGTCTCTGGGGCCAACGTCCTGACTTCC. This translates into CASSGGGQGVSGANVLTS.

This clonotype came up a few times. The rearrangement links TRBV11-2 to TRBJ1-4; 7 bases fit TRBD1. The CDR3 loop spans 17 amino acids. Germline V gene data show CDR1 as SGHAT and CDR2 as FQNNGV. V lost 1 base to trimming and J lost 5 bases; unmatched junction nucleotides: 10. The CDR3 region is CASSLGPQGRRNEKLFF. CDR3 nucleotides: TGTGCCAGCAGCTTAGGGCCACAGGGGCGAAGGAATGAAAAACTGTTTTTT.

This clonotype has only a few counts. The chain has TRBV11-2 and TRBJ2-1; the D is unclear. The CDR3 has 19 amino acids. Trimming stripped 5 bases from V and 0 bases from J, with 23 bases between. CDR1 and CDR2 from the germline V gene are SGHAT and FQNNGV. For the CDR3, the DNA is TGTGCCAGCAGCCATGGGGTGGCCTGGCCCTCAAGCTCCTACAATGAGCAGTTCTTC. It specifies CASSHGVAWPSSSYNEQFF.

This clonotype came up many times. The DNA of the CDR3 is TGTGCCAGCAGTCCCCCTGGGACAGGGATTACAGATACGCAGTATTTT. As protein: CASSPPGTGITDTQYF. The rearrangement links TRBV12-3 or TRBV12-4 to TRBJ2-3; 9 nucleotides line up with TRBD1. J was trimmed by 3 bases and V by 5 bases; bases with no gene match: 9. The CDR3 length is 16 residues.

This clonotype has a handful of counts. The chain uses TRBV29-1 and TRBJ2-1; D remains ambiguous. The germline V and J ends were trimmed by 3 bases and 0 bases, with 15 bases remaining between them. CDR3 length: 16 residues. Per the germline V gene, CDR1 is SQVTM and CDR2 is ANQGSEA. CDR3 sequence: CSVDPSSSSSYNEQFF. The CDR3 DNA reads TGCAGCGTTGACCCTAGTTCCTCAAGCTCCTACAATGAGCAGTTCTTC.

The rearrangement joins TRBV4-1 to TRBJ2-3, with 8 bases identical to TRBD1. CDR1 and CDR2 from the germline V gene are MGHRA and YSYEKL. The CDR3 covers 17 residues. Germline trimming cut 2 bases from V and 1 base from J; bases unmatched to any gene: 8. The DNA of the CDR3 is TGCGCCAGCAGCCAAACGGACAGGGTGGTAGGCACAGATACGCAGTATTTT. It is translated as CASSQTDRVVGTDTQYF.

The chain combines TRBV5-1 with TRBJ2-1; 7 bases match TRBD2. Germline trimming cut 0 bases from V and 7 bases from J; bases unmatched to any gene: 7. The CDR3 has 15 amino acids. The germline CDR1 and CDR2 sequences are SGHRS and YFSETQ. CDR3 DNA: TGCGCCAGCAGCTTGGCGGGGGAGGGTTGGAATGAGCAGTTCTTC. It is translated as CASSLAGEGWNEQFF.

In its sample, this clonotype was seen many times. The chain has TRBV11-1 and TRBJ2-2; possibly TRBD1 for D (6 bases). Germline V lookup: CDR1 SGHAT, CDR2 FQDESV (reference sequence). This CDR3 comprises 19 residues. With 4 bases removed from V and 4 bases from J, the gap between germline ends came to 25 bases. The CDR3 DNA reads TGTGCCAGCAGCTCCCACACAGGGTTCGGAGCCGGAGGCACCGGGGAGCTGTTTTTT. Residues: CASSSHTGFGAGGTGELFF.

At least ten counts were recorded for this clonotype. The rearrangement links TRBV12-3 or TRBV12-4 to TRBJ2-7; a weak D match, TRBD1 (5 bases). This CDR3 region has 15 residues. With 5 bases removed from V and 3 bases from J, the gap between germline ends came to 17 bases. In DNA form, the CDR3 reads TGTGCCAGCAGTCCAGGACAAGGGCGAGGCTACGAGCAGTACTTC. Its translation is CASSPGQGRGYEQYF.

V and J are TRBV7-9 and TRBJ2-2, with D possibly matching TRBD1 (5 bases). CDR1 is SEHNR, CDR2 FQNEAQ, per germline (reference sequence). Deletions cut 4 bases from V and 5 bases from J, with 8 bases between. The CDR3 spans 13 residues. In DNA form, the CDR3 reads TGTGCCAGCAGCTACCGGACAACCGGGGAGCTGTTTTTT. Its translation: CASSYRTTGELFF.

J is TRBJ2-3 and V is TRBV9; D is perhaps TRBD2 (6 bases). Germline CDR1 and CDR2: SGDLS and YYNGEE. Trimming pared 4 bases from V and 6 bases from J, leaving 12 bases between. This CDR3 is built from 13 residues. The chain's CDR3 is CASSFAGWDTQYF. CDR3 nucleotide sequence: TGTGCCAGCAGCTTCGCGGGATGGGATACGCAGTATTTT.

This clonotype occurred many times. The CDR3 spells CSVVGRAKNIQYF. Here the CDR3 DNA reads TGCAGCGTTGTGGGGAGGGCCAAAAACATTCAGTACTTC. This sequence joins TRBV29-1 and TRBJ2-4, with D possibly matching TRBD2 (6 bases). This CDR3 has 13 amino acids. Germline V CDR1 and CDR2: SQVTM, ANQGSEA. V lost 4 bases and J 1 base, leaving 8 bases between the germline ends. Looking up the rest from reference TRBV29-1 and TRBJ2-4 gives the full variable domain: SAVISQKPSRDICQRGTSLTIQCQVDSQVTMMFWYRQQPGQSLTLIATANQGSEATYESGFVIDKFPISRPNLTFSTLTVSNMSPEDSSIYLCSVVGRAKNIQYFGAGTRLSVL.

This clonotype was seen a handful of times. The rearrangement links TRBV9 to TRBJ1-2; a possible D gene is TRBD1 (5 bases). The V end lost 2 bases, the J end lost 0 bases, and 11 bases lay between the germline ends. This CDR3 contains 15 residues. CDR1 SGDLS and CDR2 YYNGEE come from the germline V gene. DNA for the CDR3: TGTGCCAGCAGCGTCAGACAGAGCCCTAACTATGGCTACACCTTC. As protein: CASSVRQSPNYGYTF.

A few counts support this clonotype. This chain links TRBV7-2 with TRBJ1-4; perhaps TRBD1 as D (5 bases). CDR1 is SGHTA and CDR2 is FQGNSA in the germline V gene. V lost 4 bases to trimming and J lost 8 bases, with 20 bases between them. This CDR3 contains 16 residues. CDR3 protein: CASSSDAIGVREKLFF. CDR3 coding DNA: TGTGCCAGCAGCTCCGACGCGATAGGGGTTCGGGAAAAACTGTTTTTT.